Listed here are 5 T cell receptor beta chains from one sample, sequenced in a study of tumor-infiltrating lymphocytes in primary liver carcinoma. RNA and DNA were co-extracted from roughly 20-30 mg of unsorted bulk tissue. Reverse transcription of approximately 0.55 ug total RNA with a constant-region primer produced TCR beta cDNA. Three nested multiplex PCR rounds of slightly modified ARM-PCR generated TCR beta libraries. Running roughly 10 cycles apiece, the first two PCR rounds relied on TRBV1-TRBV30 forward primers together with a C-beta reverse primer. TCRdb re-called the multiplex PCR reads through MiXCR, storing one row per CDR3 protein. The data show about 25,000 distinct CDR3 sequences, approximately 77% seen once. Sequenced: liver tumor tissue from sampling region 5. This sample's subset: tumor region T5, tumor centre. These receptors all stem from a woman younger than 45 with primary liver carcinoma and hepatitis B virus infection.

In its sample, this clonotype was seen once. This CDR3 is CSVQTRSTEAFF. CDR3 DNA sequence: TGCAGCGTCCAGACAAGAAGCACTGAAGCTTTCTTT. The gene calls are TRBV29-1 and TRBJ1-1; D remains unclear. CDR1 SQVTM and CDR2 ANQGSEA come from the germline V gene. V shed 6 bases and J shed 4 bases, with 12 bases lying between them. The length of the CDR3 is 12 residues.

In the case of this clonotype: At one of its ends the junction is not consistent with the germline gene, which may arise from a read error. The gene calls are TRBV7-8 and TRBJ2-7, with D uncertain. The CDR3 runs to 18 residues. The germline gives CDR1 SGHVS, CDR2 FQNEAQ. The CDR3, as DNA: TGCGCCAGCAGCTCGGGTCGCGGTCGTACTATGAGCTACCACGAGCAGTACTTC. Amino acid sequence: CASSSGRGRTMSYHEQYF.

Turning to this clonotype: At one end the junction does not follow the germline gene, possibly because of a read error. V and J are TRBV29-1 and TRBJ2-5; 7 bases agree with TRBD2. Germline V gives CDR1 SQVTM, CDR2 ANQGSEA. The CDR3 has 15 amino acids. The chain's CDR3 is CSVDFMGGPVETQYF. As DNA, the CDR3 is TGTAGCGTTGATTTCATGGGAGGGCCAGTAGAGACCCAGTACTTC. Complete variable domain (other parts from reference TRBV29-1 and TRBJ2-5): SAVISQKPSRDICQRGTSLTIQCQVDSQVTMMFWYRQQPGQSLTLIATANQGSEATYESGFVIDKFPISRPNLTFSTLTVSNMSPEDSSIYLCSVDFMGGPVETQYFGPGTRLLVL.

This chain links TRBV7-9 with TRBJ1-1; maybe TRBD1 (5 bases). The CDR3 spans 17 residues. Germline V lookup: CDR1 SEHNR, CDR2 FQNEAQ (reference sequence). The CDR3 protein is CGNSLAGIALGVTEAFF. The CDR3 DNA reads TGTGGCAACAGCTTAGCGGGAATCGCATTGGGGGTCACTGAAGCTTTCTTT.

Turning to this clonotype: Compared with germline, one end of the junction differs, possibly owing to a read error. The chain employs TRBV30 and TRBJ2-1, with D tentatively TRBD1 (6 bases). This CDR3 spans 13 amino acids. CDR1 is GTSNPN and CDR2 is SVGIG in the germline V gene (reference sequence). The CDR3 reads CARGMLTYSEQFF. The CDR3 bases are TGTGCTAGGGGGATGCTGACCTACAGTGAGCAGTTCTTC.